A single sample is the source of the 2 T cell receptor beta chains below, sequenced in a study of T cell responses to AZD1222 COVID-19 vaccine. Clones were read by immunoSEQ multiplex PCR, and TCRdb kept only the in-frame ones, dropping some. Found here are around 150,000 clones, 85% to 95% of them singletons; the top ten hold 1.3%. The sequencing here drew on peripheral blood, taken on day 0 of AZD1222 vaccination. Receptors originate from an adult in good health.

V and J are TRBV5-1 and TRBJ1-2, with TRBD1 as a possible D gene (5 bases). Germline CDR1 SGHRS, CDR2 YFSETQ. The length of the CDR3 is 13 residues. The V end lost 0 bases, the J end lost 8 bases, and 11 bases lay between the germline ends. The CDR3 is CASSLVGDGGYTF. CDR3 in DNA: TGCGCCAGCAGCTTGGTAGGGGATGGAGGCTACACCTTC.

This clone was seen once. The chain couples TRBV2 to TRBJ1-2; no clear D. CDR1 is SNHLY, CDR2 FYNNEI, per germline. The V and J ends lost 1 base and 6 bases respectively, with 12 bases between them. This CDR3 comprises 14 residues. The DNA for the CDR3 is TGTGCCAGCAGTGAAGTTGAGTACAGTGATGGCTACACCTTC. This translates into CASSEVEYSDGYTF.